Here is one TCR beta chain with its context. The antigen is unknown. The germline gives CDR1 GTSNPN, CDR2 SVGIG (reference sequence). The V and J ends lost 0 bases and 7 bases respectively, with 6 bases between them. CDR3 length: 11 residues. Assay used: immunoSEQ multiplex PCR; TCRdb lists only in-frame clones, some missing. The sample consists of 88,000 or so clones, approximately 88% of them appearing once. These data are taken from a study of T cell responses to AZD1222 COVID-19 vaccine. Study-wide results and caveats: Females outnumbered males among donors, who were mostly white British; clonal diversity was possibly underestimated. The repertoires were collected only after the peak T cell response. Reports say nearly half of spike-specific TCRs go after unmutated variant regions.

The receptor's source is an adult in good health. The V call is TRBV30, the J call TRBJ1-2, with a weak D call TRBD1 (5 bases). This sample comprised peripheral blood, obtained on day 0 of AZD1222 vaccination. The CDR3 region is CAWSVGGGYTF. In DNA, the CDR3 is TGTGCCTGGAGTGTGGGGGGTGGCTACACCTTC.